This TCR beta chain derives from a study of blood T cell repertoires in COVID-19. Overall study context: Sites in the United States, Italy and Spain provided acute and convalescent COVID-19 samples.

Source study methods: Estimation of nucleated cell counts was performed using reference gene primer amplification. Using immunoSEQ multiplex PCR, the repertoire was profiled, and TCRdb retains in-frame clones only, with some absent. V, J and clone size derive from that table, while D and trimming were established from the DNA sequence. The repertoire holds fewer than 250,000 clones, with around four fifths as singletons. This clonotype was obtained from a woman between 50 and 59 years old with acute or convalescent COVID-19. The source material was peripheral blood.

For the CDR3, the DNA is TGTGCCAGCAGCCCCGGGACAGGGGTCGGCTTCGGCGAGCAGTTCTTC. Translation: CASSPGTGVGFGEQFF. The V call is TRBV7-3, the J call TRBJ2-1; 10 bases are shared with TRBD1. V was pared by 5 bases and J by 10 bases, with 14 bases of the junction left unmatched. CDR1 SGHTA and CDR2 FQGTGA come from the germline V gene. CDR3 size: 16 residues.